A single T cell receptor beta chain is shown here with its context. The CDR3 contains 13 residues. Looked up from germline, CDR1 is MNHEY and CDR2 is SVGAGI. Trimming took off 2 bases at V and 5 bases at J, with 9 bases between the two ends. The record originates from a study of shared T cell receptors in the human thymus. The table came from immunoSEQ multiplex PCR; TCRdb's copy has only in-frame clones and leaves some out. The top ten clones hold about 0.011% of a sample with approximately 760,000 clones, 75% to 90% of them seen once. The same sample was also studied in work on human thymus T cells. According to that study: Donors were healthy Finnish babies undergoing corrective operations for congenital heart defects. Resected material from corrective heart surgery provided the thymus tissue analysed. Related reports documented highly overlapping thymic repertoires among unrelated individuals.

Sample: thymocytes. The chain joins TRBV6-5 to TRBJ1-1; D call uncertain. The sequence derives from a girl under three years old with a congenital heart defect. The CDR3 sequence is CASSYRPGTEAFF. The CDR3 nucleotides are TGTGCCAGCAGTTACCGACCGGGGACTGAAGCTTTCTTT.